The clone carrying this TCR beta chain has ten or more counts. J lost 6 bases, V lost 8 bases, and 22 bases had no gene match. The CDR3 runs 18 residues. This specimen belongs to a study of T-cell reconstitution after alpha-beta-depleted transplantation in children. Preparation of the TCRbeta library was carried out with unique molecular identifiers. TCRdb reanalysed the PCR reads using MiXCR and keeps one entry per CDR3 protein. The sample lists fewer than 750,000 distinct CDR3 sequences, approximately 22% occurring once. The chain couples TRBV12-3 or TRBV12-4 to TRBJ2-1, with TRBD2 matching 7 bases. The clonotype was recovered from a boy younger than two who had a stem cell transplant for acute myeloid leukemia, so the T cells may come from the graft donor. Sequences were derived from PBMCs, mostly from graft donor cells, sampled 360 days after TCRalphabeta/CD19-depleted stem cell transplant. The CDR3 here is CASGTRSSRGDAANEQFF. The CDR3 DNA is TGTGCCAGCGGGACCAGAAGCTCTCGGGGGGATGCCGCCAATGAGCAGTTCTTC.